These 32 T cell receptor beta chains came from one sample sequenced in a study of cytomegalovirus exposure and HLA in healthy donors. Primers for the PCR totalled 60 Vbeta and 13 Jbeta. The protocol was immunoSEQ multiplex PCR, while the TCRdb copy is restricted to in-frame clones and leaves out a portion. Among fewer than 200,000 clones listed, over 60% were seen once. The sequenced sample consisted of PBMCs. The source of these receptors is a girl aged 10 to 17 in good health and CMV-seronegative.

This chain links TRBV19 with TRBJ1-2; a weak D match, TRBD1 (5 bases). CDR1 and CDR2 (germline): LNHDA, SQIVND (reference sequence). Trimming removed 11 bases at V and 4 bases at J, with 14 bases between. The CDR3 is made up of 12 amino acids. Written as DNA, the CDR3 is TGTGCCGCCGGGGGAGGAAGCTATGGCTACACCTTC. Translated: CAAGGGSYGYTF.

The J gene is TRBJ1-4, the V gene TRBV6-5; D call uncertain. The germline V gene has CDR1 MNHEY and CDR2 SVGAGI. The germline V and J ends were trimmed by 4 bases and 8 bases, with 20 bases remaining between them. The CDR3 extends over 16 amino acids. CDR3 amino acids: CASSSLLGNRNEKLFF. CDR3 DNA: TGTGCCAGCAGTTCGTTACTAGGTAATCGTAACGAAAAACTGTTTTTT.

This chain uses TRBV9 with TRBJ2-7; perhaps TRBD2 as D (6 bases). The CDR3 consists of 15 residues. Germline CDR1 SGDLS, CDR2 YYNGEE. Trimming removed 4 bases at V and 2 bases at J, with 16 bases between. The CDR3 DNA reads TGTGCCAGCAGCAAGTGGGACTTCCCCACCTACGAGCAGTACTTC. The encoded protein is CASSKWDFPTYEQYF.

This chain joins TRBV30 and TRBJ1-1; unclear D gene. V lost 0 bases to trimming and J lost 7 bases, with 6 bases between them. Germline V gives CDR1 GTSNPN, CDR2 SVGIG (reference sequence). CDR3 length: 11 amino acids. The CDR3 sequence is CAWSVSLEAFF. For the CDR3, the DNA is TGTGCCTGGAGTGTATCACTTGAAGCTTTCTTT.

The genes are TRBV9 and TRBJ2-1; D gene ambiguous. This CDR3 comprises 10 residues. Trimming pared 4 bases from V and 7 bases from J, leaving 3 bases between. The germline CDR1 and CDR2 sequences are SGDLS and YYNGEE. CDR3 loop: CASSPNEQFF. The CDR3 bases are TGTGCCAGCAGCCCGAATGAGCAGTTCTTC.

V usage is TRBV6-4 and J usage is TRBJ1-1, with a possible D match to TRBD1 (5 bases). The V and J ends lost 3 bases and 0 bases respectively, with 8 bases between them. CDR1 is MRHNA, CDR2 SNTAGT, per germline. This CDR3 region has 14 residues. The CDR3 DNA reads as TGTGCCAGCAGTGAGTCGGGGGTGAACACTGAAGCTTTCTTT. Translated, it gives CASSESGVNTEAFF.

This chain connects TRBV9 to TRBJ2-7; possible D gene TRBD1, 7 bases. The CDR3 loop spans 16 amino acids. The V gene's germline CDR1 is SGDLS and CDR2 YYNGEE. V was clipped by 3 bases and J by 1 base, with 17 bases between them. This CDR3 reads CASSGGGQVASYEQYF. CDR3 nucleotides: TGTGCCAGCAGCGGGGGAGGACAGGTAGCTTCCTACGAGCAGTACTTC.

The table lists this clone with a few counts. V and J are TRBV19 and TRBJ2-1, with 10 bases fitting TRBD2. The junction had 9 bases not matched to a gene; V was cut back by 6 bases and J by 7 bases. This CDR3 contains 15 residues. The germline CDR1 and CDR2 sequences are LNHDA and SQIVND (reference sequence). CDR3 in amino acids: CASRRDSSGGNEQFF. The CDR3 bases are TGTGCCAGTAGGAGGGACTCTAGCGGGGGAAATGAGCAGTTCTTC.

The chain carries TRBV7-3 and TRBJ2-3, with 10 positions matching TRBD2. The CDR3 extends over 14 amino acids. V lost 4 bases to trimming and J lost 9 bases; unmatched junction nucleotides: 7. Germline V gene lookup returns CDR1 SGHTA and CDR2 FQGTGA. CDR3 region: CASSWDQLAGTQYF. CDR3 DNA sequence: TGTGCCAGCAGCTGGGATCAACTAGCGGGGACGCAGTATTTT. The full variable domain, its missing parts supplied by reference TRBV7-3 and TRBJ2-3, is GAGVSQTPSNKVTEKGKYVELRCDPISGHTALYWYRQSLGQGPEFLIYFQGTGAADDSGLPNDRFFAVRPEGSVSTLKIQRTERGDSAVYLCASSWDQLAGTQYFGPGTRLTVL.

This chain's CDR3 is CASSLDTGLRVGGYTF. Written as DNA, the CDR3 is TGTGCCAGCAGCTTAGACACGGGATTAAGAGTAGGAGGCTACACCTTC. The gene calls are TRBV5-8 and TRBJ1-2; no clear D gene. The CDR3 consists of 16 residues. V was cut by 2 bases and J by 8 bases, with 22 bases left in between. In germline, CDR1 is SGHTS, CDR2 YDEGEE.

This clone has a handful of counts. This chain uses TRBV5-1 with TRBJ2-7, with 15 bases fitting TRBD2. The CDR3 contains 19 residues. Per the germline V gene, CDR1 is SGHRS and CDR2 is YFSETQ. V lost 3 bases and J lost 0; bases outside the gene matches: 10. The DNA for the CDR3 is TGCGCCAGCAGCTGGGGACTAGCGGGGGGACGGGAAAGCTCCTACGAGCAGTACTTC. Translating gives CASSWGLAGGRESSYEQYF.

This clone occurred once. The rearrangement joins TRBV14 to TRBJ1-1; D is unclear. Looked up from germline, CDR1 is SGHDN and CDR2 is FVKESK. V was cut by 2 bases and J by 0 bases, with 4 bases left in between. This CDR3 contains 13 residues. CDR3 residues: CASSQTVNTEAFF. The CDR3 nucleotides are TGTGCCAGCAGCCAAACTGTGAACACTGAAGCTTTCTTT.

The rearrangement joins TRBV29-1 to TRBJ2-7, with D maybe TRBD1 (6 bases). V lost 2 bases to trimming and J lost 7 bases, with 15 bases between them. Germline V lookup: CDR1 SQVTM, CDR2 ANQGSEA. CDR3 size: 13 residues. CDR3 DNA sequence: TGCAGCGTTGAAAAACAGGGTATGAGGGAGCAGTACTTC. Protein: CSVEKQGMREQYF.

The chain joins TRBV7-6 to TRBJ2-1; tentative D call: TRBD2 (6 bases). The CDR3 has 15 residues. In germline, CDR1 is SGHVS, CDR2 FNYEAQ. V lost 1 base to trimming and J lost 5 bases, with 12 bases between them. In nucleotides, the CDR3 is TGTGCCAGCAGCTTAGTTGGGGGGTGGAACAATGAGCAGTTCTTC. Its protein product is CASSLVGGWNNEQFF.

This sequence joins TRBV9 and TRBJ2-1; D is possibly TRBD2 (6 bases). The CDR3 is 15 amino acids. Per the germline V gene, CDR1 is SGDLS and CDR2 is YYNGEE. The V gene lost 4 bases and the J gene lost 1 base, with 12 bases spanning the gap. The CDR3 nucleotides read TGTGCCAGCAGCCCTCGACTAGGGTCCTACAATGAGCAGTTCTTC. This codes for CASSPRLGSYNEQFF.

CDR3 bases: TGCGCCAGCAGCTTGACAGGGGGCGAGCAGTACTTC. It codes for CASSLTGGEQYF. V usage is TRBV5-1 and J usage is TRBJ2-7, with TRBD1 matching over 8 bases. CDR1 is SGHRS, CDR2 YFSETQ, per germline. V trimming: 1 base; J trimming: 6 bases; junction bases outside the gene matches: 0. The CDR3 is 12 amino acids.

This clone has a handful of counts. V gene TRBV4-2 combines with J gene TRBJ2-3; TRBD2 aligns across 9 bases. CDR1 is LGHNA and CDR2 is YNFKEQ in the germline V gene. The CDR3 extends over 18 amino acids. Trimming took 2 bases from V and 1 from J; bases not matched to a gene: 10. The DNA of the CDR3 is TGTGCCAGCAGCCAAAAGTGGGCGGGGGGGCCCCGCACAGATACGCAGTATTTT. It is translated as CASSQKWAGGPRTDTQYF.

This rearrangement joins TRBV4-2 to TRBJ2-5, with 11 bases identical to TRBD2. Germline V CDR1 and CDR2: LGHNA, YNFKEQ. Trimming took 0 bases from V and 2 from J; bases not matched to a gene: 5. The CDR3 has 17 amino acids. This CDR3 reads CASSQDRLAGLQETQYF. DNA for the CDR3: TGTGCCAGCAGCCAAGATCGACTAGCGGGACTACAAGAGACCCAGTACTTC.

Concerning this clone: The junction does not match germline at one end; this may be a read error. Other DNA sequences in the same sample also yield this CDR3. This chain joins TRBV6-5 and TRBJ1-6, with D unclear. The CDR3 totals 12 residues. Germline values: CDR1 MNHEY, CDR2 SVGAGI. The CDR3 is CASRSHDSPLHF. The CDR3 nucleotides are TGTGCCAGCAGGAGTCACGATTCCCCCCTCCACTTT.

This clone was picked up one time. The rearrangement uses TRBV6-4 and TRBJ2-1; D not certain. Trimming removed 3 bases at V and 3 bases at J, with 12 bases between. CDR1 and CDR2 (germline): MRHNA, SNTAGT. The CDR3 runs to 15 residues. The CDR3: CASSDSMADYNEQFF. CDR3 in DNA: TGTGCCAGCAGTGATTCTATGGCGGACTACAATGAGCAGTTCTTC.

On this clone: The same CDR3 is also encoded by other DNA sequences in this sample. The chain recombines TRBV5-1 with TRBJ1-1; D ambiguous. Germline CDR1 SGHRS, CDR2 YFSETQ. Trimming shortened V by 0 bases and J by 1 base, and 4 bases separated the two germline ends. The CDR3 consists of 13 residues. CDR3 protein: CASSLAGNTEAFF. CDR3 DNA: TGCGCCAGCAGCTTGGCCGGGAACACTGAAGCTTTCTTT.

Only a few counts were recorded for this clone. In nucleotides, the CDR3 is TGTGCCAGCAGTGCAACGACAGGGGGCTACACTGAAGCTTTCTTT. This encodes CASSATTGGYTEAFF. This chain joins TRBV6-1 and TRBJ1-1; 10 bases agree with TRBD1. CDR1 MNHNS and CDR2 SASEGT come from the germline V gene. V dropped 4 bases and J dropped 3; count of bases not matched to a gene: 5. The CDR3 contains 15 residues.

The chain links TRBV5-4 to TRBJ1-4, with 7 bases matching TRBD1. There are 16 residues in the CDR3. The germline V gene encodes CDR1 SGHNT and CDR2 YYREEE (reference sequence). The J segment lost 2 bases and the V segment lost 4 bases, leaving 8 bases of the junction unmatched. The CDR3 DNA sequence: TGTGCCAGCAGCCTCTTCCGGGGACAGACTAATGAAAAACTGTTTTTT. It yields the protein CASSLFRGQTNEKLFF.

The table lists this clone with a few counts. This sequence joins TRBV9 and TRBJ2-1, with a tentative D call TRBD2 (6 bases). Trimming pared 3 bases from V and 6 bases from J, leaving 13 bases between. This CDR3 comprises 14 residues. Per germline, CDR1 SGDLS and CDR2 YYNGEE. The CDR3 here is CASSGKGLSNEQFF. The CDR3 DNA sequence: TGTGCCAGCAGCGGGAAGGGACTTTCCAATGAGCAGTTCTTC.

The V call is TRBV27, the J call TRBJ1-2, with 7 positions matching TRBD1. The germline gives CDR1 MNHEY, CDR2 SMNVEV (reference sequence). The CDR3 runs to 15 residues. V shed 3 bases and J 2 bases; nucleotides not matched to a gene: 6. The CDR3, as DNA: TGTGCCAGCAGTTTTGGAGACAGGGTAAACTATGGCTACACCTTC. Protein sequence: CASSFGDRVNYGYTF.

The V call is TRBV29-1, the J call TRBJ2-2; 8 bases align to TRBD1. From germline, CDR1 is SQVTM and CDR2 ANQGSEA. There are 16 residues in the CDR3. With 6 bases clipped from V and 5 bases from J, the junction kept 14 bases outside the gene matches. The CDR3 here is CSVMIQGVASTGELFF. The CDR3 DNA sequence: TGCAGCGTGATGATACAGGGGGTTGCGAGTACCGGGGAGCTGTTTTTT.

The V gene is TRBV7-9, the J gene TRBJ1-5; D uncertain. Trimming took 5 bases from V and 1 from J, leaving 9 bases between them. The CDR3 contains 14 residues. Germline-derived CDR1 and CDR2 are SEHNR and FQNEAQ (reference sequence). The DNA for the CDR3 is TGTGCCAGCAGCGCGACGGGGAGCAATCAGCCCCAGCATTTT. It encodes CASSATGSNQPQHF.

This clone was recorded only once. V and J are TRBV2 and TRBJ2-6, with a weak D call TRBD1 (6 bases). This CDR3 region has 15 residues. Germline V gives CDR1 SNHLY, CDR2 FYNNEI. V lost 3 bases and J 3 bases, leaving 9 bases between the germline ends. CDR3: CASSDTGRGANVLTF. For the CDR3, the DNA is TGTGCCAGCAGTGACACAGGGCGTGGGGCCAACGTCCTGACTTTC.

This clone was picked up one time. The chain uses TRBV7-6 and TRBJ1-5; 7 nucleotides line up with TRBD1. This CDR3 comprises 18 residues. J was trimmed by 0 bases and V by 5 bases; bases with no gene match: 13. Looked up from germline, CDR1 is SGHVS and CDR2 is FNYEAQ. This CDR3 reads CASSPYLDRVYSNQPQHF. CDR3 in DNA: TGTGCCAGCAGCCCGTACCTAGACAGGGTATATAGCAATCAGCCCCAGCATTTT.

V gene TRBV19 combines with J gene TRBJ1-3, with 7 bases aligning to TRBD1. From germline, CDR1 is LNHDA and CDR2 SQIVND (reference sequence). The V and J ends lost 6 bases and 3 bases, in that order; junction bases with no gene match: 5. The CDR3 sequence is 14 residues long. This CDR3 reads CASSRQGSGNTIYF. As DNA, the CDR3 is TGTGCCAGTAGCCGACAGGGAAGTGGAAACACCATATATTTT.

The CDR3 nucleotides read TGCGCCAGCAGCACCGCAGGGTACGAGCAGTACTTC. Residues: CASSTAGYEQYF. V is TRBV5-1 and J is TRBJ2-7, with D possibly TRBD1 on 5 matching bases. CDR1 is SGHRS, CDR2 YFSETQ, per germline. Trimming stripped 4 bases from V and 4 bases from J, with 9 bases between. CDR3 length equals 12 residues.

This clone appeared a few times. The CDR3 DNA is TGTGCCAGCAGTCTCGACAGCTTCTCTGGAAACACCATATATTTT. Its protein is CASSLDSFSGNTIYF. This chain connects TRBV6-5 to TRBJ1-3, with D maybe TRBD1 (5 bases). This CDR3 spans 15 amino acids. Germline CDR1 and CDR2: MNHEY and SVGAGI. V lost 5 bases to trimming and J lost 0 bases, with 11 bases between them.